This TCR beta chain was sequenced in a study of cytomegalovirus exposure and HLA in healthy donors. About this clone itself: The antigen is undetermined.

The V gene end was trimmed by 7 bases and the J gene end by 4 bases; junction bases not matched to a gene: 8. Germline V CDR1 and CDR2: SQVTM, ANQGSEA. CDR3 length: 15 amino acids. PCR amplification relied on 60 Vbeta primers (plus 13 Jbeta primers). As originally analysed: Later reanalysis found around 80 million unique TCR beta chains, 10 million to 14 million of them shared. Method: immunoSEQ multiplex PCR; TCRdb's copy keeps in-frame clones and lacks some. The DNA gave D and trimming, while V, J and clone size come from that table. The top ten hold roughly 8% of the sample, which has about 110,000 clones, under 80% seen once. Findings and limits, study-wide: Analyses of presence and absence presupposed an approximately uniform sequencing depth across donors.

The genes are TRBV29-1 and TRBJ2-1; 12 bases line up with TRBD2. The TCR comes from a woman aged 45-65 years in good health and CMV-seropositive. The specimen sequenced was PBMCs. DNA for the CDR3: TGCAGCGCCGGCGGACTAGCGGGAATTTACAATGAGCAGTTCTTC. The encoded protein is CSAGGLAGIYNEQFF.